This record covers a single TCR beta chain. The antigen is unknown. V lost 5 bases and J 2 bases, leaving 13 bases between the germline ends. The CDR3 runs 14 residues. CDR1 and CDR2 (germline): SSHAT, FNYEAQ (reference sequence). Both 60 Vbeta primers and 13 Jbeta primers went into the PCR. Generated by immunoSEQ multiplex PCR, the TCRdb table keeps only in-frame clones and is missing some. The repertoire table contains 200,000 to 250,000 clones. This specimen belongs to a study of cytomegalovirus exposure and HLA in healthy donors. Study information: From donors who were HLA-typed, an early data release held 75 million to 85 million unique TCRs.

Study-wide results and caveats: The authors reported that TCR beta sequences could predict HLA-A and HLA-B alleles. These predictions were accurate for most subjects in the first cohort. Among TCR beta chains, those listed as cytomegalovirus-associated numbered around 180.

The source material was PBMCs. The J gene is TRBJ2-7, the V gene TRBV7-7, with D unclear. This clonotype was sampled from a young woman in good health and CMV-seropositive. This chain's CDR3 is CASSPSGLAYEQYF. The CDR3 DNA follows: TGTGCCAGCAGCCCCTCGGGTTTAGCCTACGAGCAGTACTTC.